What follows describes a single T cell receptor beta chain. Its antigen specificity is not known. No much larger clone exists at a distance of one base, and base qualities are not known. Relative to germline, V is 2 bases shorter and J is 6 bases shorter, with 12 bases between their ends. Sequences SGHRS (CDR1) and YFSETQ (CDR2) are obtained from the germline V gene. The CDR3 contains 14 residues, cysteine and phenylalanine counted. Of the read, only the CDR3 DNA is kept; its 42 bases are in frame from base 1. The immunoSEQ Assay, a bias-controlled multiplex PCR, was used to amplify TCRbeta CDR3 regions from genomic DNA. In the authors' own workflow: Nucleated cell counts per sample were estimated from amplification of reference gene primers within the assay. To quantify the absolute abundance of each unique TCRbeta CDR3 rearrangement, sequence reads were collapsed and filtered. For each sample, productive Simpson clonality was calculated by taking the square root of Simpson's diversity index across productive rearrangements. As stored in TCRdb, this immuneACCESS dataset retains in-frame rearrangements with V and J assigned. A fraction of the clones does not appear; measured against another copy, unresolved V genes explain less than half of the discrepancy, and the remainder lacks a known reason. The V and J calls and the clone size are those of that table, but D and trimming were determined from the DNA. The sample profile shows around 250,000 clones; roughly nine tenths of them were found once. The biggest ten clones account for 1.2% of the sample.

This specimen belongs to a study of blood T cell repertoires in COVID-19 (dated by TCRdb to between 2020 and 2021). About the study as a whole: Collaborator samples came from the United States, Italy and Spain and covered acute and convalescent phases of COVID-19. The repertoires were made available in a free public database intended to serve as a resource for research on the immune response to SARS-CoV-2. Samples came from the ongoing ImmuneRACE study (first 160 participants) plus 1,254 subjects from 6 global collaborators. The prospective study material was composed of cDNA or gDNA derived from T cells, B-cell-depleted T cells, or PBMCs. Deeply sampled blood TCRbeta repertoires from subjects exposed to, actively infected with, or recovered from COVID-19 were included in the dataset. The sample metadata nearly always contained a de-identified subject ID, COVID-19 status, age in years and sex. HLA class I and class II types, where available, came from metadata supplied by the sample provider rather than from assay-based typing.

Enrolling through a virtual design, the prospective study's participants ranged in age from roughly 18 to 90 years and lived across roughly 24 United States geographic areas. In the prospective study, participants were assigned to cohorts based on the clinical history participants reported in a screening survey and a study questionnaire. In the prospective study, mobile phlebotomists collected whole blood, serum and a nasopharyngeal or oropharyngeal swab from each participant. Prospective study participants could optionally give additional blood draws and questionnaires over an approximately two-month period. Before DNA extraction, prospective study blood samples were shipped either frozen or at room temperature. On the study overall, not on this receptor specifically: How much clinical and demographic metadata was included differed by source and by participant, and the metadata was provided uncurated.

This receptor chain uses TRBV5-1 and TRBJ2-1; no D gene can be assigned with confidence. The receptor was derived from a human donor in a cohort exposed to, infected with or recovered from COVID-19 (not recorded which). The donor label of this sample is uncertain. What was sequenced was PBMCs or T cells enriched from blood (not recorded which). For the CDR3, the sequence is CASSLGGDLNEQFF. In nucleotides, the sequence is TGCGCCAGCAGCTTAGGCGGAGACCTCAATGAGCAGTTCTTC.